These 25 T cell receptor beta chains share one sample of origin, sequenced in a study of blood T cell repertoires in COVID-19 (dated by TCRdb to 2020 to 2021). Library creation used the immunoSEQ multiplex PCR assay. As stored in TCRdb, this immuneACCESS dataset retains in-frame rearrangements with V and J assigned. A fraction of the clones does not appear; measured against another copy, unresolved V genes explain less than half of the discrepancy, and the remainder lacks a known reason. The sample data list around 310,000 clones, and 75% to 90% of these were observed just once. Together, the top ten hold around 5% of the sample. The material sequenced was PBMCs or T cells enriched from blood (not recorded which). These receptors were taken from a young man who had recovered from COVID-19.

The chain has TRBV15 and TRBJ1-2; 8 bases agree with TRBD1. The V gene end was trimmed by 4 bases and the J gene end by 0 bases; junction bases not matched to a gene: 10. There are 17 residues in the CDR3. Germline V gene lookup returns CDR1 LNHNV and CDR2 YYDKDF (reference sequence). CDR3 sequence: CATSTPGQANTNYGYTF. CDR3 bases: TGTGCCACCAGCACGCCGGGACAGGCCAACACTAACTATGGCTACACCTTC.

This chain uses TRBV7-9 with TRBJ1-2, with D tentatively TRBD1 (5 bases). Deletions cut 8 bases from V and 1 base from J, with 20 bases between. Germline CDR1 is SEHNR and CDR2 is FQNEAQ (reference sequence). The CDR3 length is 16 residues. CDR3 protein: CASSPAGQHINYGYTF. CDR3 DNA sequence: TGTGCCAGCTCACCCGCAGGGCAACACATTAACTATGGCTACACCTTC.

The CDR3 loop reads CASSWYTGGEYGYTF. The CDR3 nucleotides read TGTGCCAGCAGCTGGTATACAGGGGGCGAGTATGGCTACACCTTC. V gene TRBV3-1 (or the pseudogene TRBV3-2) combines with J gene TRBJ1-2; 9 bases are shared with TRBD1. Germline CDR1 reads LGHDT; CDR2 reads YNNKEL (reference sequence). V shed 5 bases and J 5 bases; nucleotides not matched to a gene: 9. The CDR3 covers 15 residues.

The rearrangement links TRBV30 to TRBJ1-5; possibly TRBD1 for D (6 bases). This CDR3 region has 13 residues. Germline CDR1 GTSNPN, CDR2 SVGIG (reference sequence). The V gene lost 3 bases and the J gene lost 7 bases, with 13 bases spanning the gap. Here the CDR3 reads CAWRQGFRQPQHF. In DNA, the CDR3 is TGTGCCTGGAGACAGGGCTTCCGGCAGCCCCAGCATTTT. Variable domain in full (rest from reference TRBV30 and TRBJ1-5): SQTIHQWPATLVQPVGSPLSLECTVEGTSNPNLYWYRQAAGRGLQLLFYSVGIGQISSEVPQNLSASRPQDRQFILSSKKLLLSDSGFYLCAWRQGFRQPQHFGDGTRLSIL.

With respect to this clone: This sample also contains other DNA sequences that code for the same CDR3. V gene TRBV6-5 combines with J gene TRBJ1-6, with 7 bases fitting TRBD1. CDR3 length equals 15 residues. The germline CDR1 and CDR2 sequences are MNHEY and SVGAGI. V dropped 5 bases and J dropped 7; count of bases not matched to a gene: 8. This CDR3 is CASSLRQGHNSPLHF. As DNA, the CDR3 is TGTGCCAGCAGTCTGAGACAGGGTCACAATTCACCCCTCCACTTT.

The V and J genes are TRBV6-5 and TRBJ2-7, with 7 bases fitting TRBD2. The CDR3 totals 13 residues. The germline CDR1 and CDR2 sequences are MNHEY and SVGAGI. The junction had 3 bases not matched to a gene; V was cut back by 2 bases and J by 5 bases. CDR3 nucleotide sequence: TGTGCCAGCAGTTACCCCGGACTAGACGAGCAGTACTTC. It yields the protein CASSYPGLDEQYF.

The rearrangement links TRBV9 to TRBJ2-1; 8 bases are shared with TRBD1. V shed 1 base, J shed 8 bases, and the junction held 8 bases outside the gene matches. The CDR3 is 15 amino acids. The germline V gene has CDR1 SGDLS and CDR2 YYNGEE. The DNA for the CDR3 is TGTGCCAGCAGCGTAAGCGGACAGGGTATCCATGAGCAGTTCTTC. Amino acid sequence: CASSVSGQGIHEQFF.

The gene calls are TRBV3-1 (or the pseudogene TRBV3-2) and TRBJ1-1; D remains ambiguous. The length of the CDR3 is 15 residues. CDR1 LGHDT and CDR2 YNNKEL come from the germline V gene (reference sequence). Trimming left V 1 base short and J 3 bases short, with 12 bases between. This CDR3 reads CASSQAVVGDTEAFF. In nucleotides, the CDR3 is TGTGCCAGCAGCCAAGCTGTAGTAGGAGACACTGAAGCTTTCTTT.

Only one count was recorded for this clone. The rearrangement links TRBV2 to TRBJ1-5; no reliable D call. This CDR3 comprises 15 residues. V lost 5 bases to trimming and J lost 0 bases, with 11 bases between them. Per the germline V gene, CDR1 is SNHLY and CDR2 is FYNNEI. The CDR3 here is CASSYTYDSNQPQHF. The CDR3 region has the DNA TGTGCCAGCAGTTATACATACGATAGCAATCAGCCCCAGCATTTT.

The rearrangement links TRBV27 to TRBJ1-2; tentatively, D is TRBD1 (6 bases). From germline, CDR1 is MNHEY and CDR2 SMNVEV (reference sequence). The CDR3 consists of 16 residues. Trimming took off 5 bases at V and 4 bases at J, with 20 bases between the two ends. The CDR3, as DNA: TGTGCCAGCAGTCCCTCGACGGGACACGACCCCTATGGCTACACCTTC. Its translation: CASSPSTGHDPYGYTF.

CDR3 coding DNA: TGTGCCAGCGCGAAGGCTGTAGGGACAGGGCCGCAGCATTTT. Protein sequence: CASAKAVGTGPQHF. The chain is built from TRBV28 and TRBJ1-5; 9 bases are a match to TRBD1. This CDR3 spans 14 amino acids. The V segment lost 8 bases and the J segment 13 bases; nucleotides outside the gene matches: 15. Germline-derived CDR1 and CDR2 are MDHEN and SYDVKM.

The chain carries TRBV19 and TRBJ1-6, with 9 bases matching TRBD1. Germline V lookup: CDR1 LNHDA, CDR2 SQIVND (reference sequence). This CDR3 spans 15 amino acids. Trimming cost V 4 bases and J 7 bases; bases outside gene matches: 5. The CDR3 sequence: CASSSGTGLNSPLHF. CDR3 bases: TGTGCCAGTAGTAGCGGGACAGGGTTGAATTCACCCCTCCACTTT.

This rearrangement joins TRBV11-2 to TRBJ2-7; the match to TRBD1 covers 7 bases. Germline lookup yields CDR1 SGHAT and CDR2 FQNNGV. The CDR3 runs to 18 residues. V shed 6 bases, J shed 5 bases, and the junction held 22 bases outside the gene matches. The CDR3 DNA reads as TGTGCCAGCAGTTTTCGACCCTCGTCTTCGACAGGGAATGACGAGCAGTACTTC. This sequence encodes CASSFRPSSSTGNDEQYF.

The gene calls are TRBV5-1 and TRBJ2-7, with 12 bases identical to TRBD2. Looked up from germline, CDR1 is SGHRS and CDR2 is YFSETQ. The length of the CDR3 is 16 residues. V lost 1 base to trimming and J lost 4 bases; unmatched junction nucleotides: 6. Here the CDR3 DNA reads TGCGCCAGCAGCTTGTCTACTAGCGGGGGGTTGTACGAGCAGTACTTC. The encoded protein is CASSLSTSGGLYEQYF.

Comments on this clone: One end of the junction fails to match germline, which may point to a read error. The V and J genes are TRBV12-3 or TRBV12-4 and TRBJ1-2; D gene ambiguous. This CDR3 contains 12 residues. The CDR3 protein is CASSLNREPPYF. CDR3 bases: TGTGCCAGCAGTTTGAACCGGGAACCCCCCTACTTC.

This chain uses TRBV5-4 with TRBJ2-7; D ambiguous. The CDR3 contains 13 residues. Trimming shortened V by 0 bases and J by 2 bases, and 6 bases separated the two germline ends. The germline CDR1 and CDR2 sequences are SGHNT and YYREEE (reference sequence). DNA of the CDR3: TGTGCCAGCAGCTTGGAACAGACCTACGAGCAGTACTTC. Translation: CASSLEQTYEQYF.

The rearrangement links TRBV24-1 to TRBJ1-1; 7 nucleotides match TRBD1. The CDR3 has 12 amino acids. The germline CDR1 and CDR2 sequences are KGHDR and SFDVKD. Trimming cost V 3 bases and J 11 bases; bases outside gene matches: 5. In nucleotides, the CDR3 is TGTGCCACCAGTGATGGAGGGGGCTCGGCTTTCTTT. Its translation: CATSDGGGSAFF.

The chain recombines TRBV30 with TRBJ1-4; 9 bases map to TRBD1. V dropped 2 bases and J dropped 7; count of bases not matched to a gene: 5. CDR1 GTSNPN and CDR2 SVGIG come from the germline V gene (reference sequence). The CDR3 sequence is 14 residues long. DNA for the CDR3: TGTGCCTGGAGTTCGTGGGACAGGGTTGAAAAACTGTTTTTT. It translates to CAWSSWDRVEKLFF.

This chain joins TRBV6-1 and TRBJ2-1, with TRBD2 as a possible D gene (7 bases). Germline values: CDR1 MNHNS, CDR2 SASEGT. V shed 1 base and J shed 3 bases, with 13 bases lying between them. CDR3 size: 16 residues. The CDR3 bases are TGTGCCAGCAGTGAAGAGTGGGGGGGCTTCTACAATGAGCAGTTCTTC. Residues: CASSEEWGGFYNEQFF.

V and J are TRBV11-2 and TRBJ2-1, with 8 bases matching TRBD2. V dropped 7 bases and J dropped 4; count of bases not matched to a gene: 12. The CDR3 has 16 residues. Germline V gives CDR1 SGHAT, CDR2 FQNNGV. The CDR3 DNA sequence: TGTGCCAGCACCTCCAATCGGGGGGGTTCATACAATGAGCAGTTCTTC. Translating gives CASTSNRGGSYNEQFF.

This chain connects TRBV6-1 to TRBJ2-2; a weak D match, TRBD1 (6 bases). Trimming removed 1 base from V and 8 bases from J, with 11 bases in between. Germline values: CDR1 MNHNS, CDR2 SASEGT. This CDR3 has 14 amino acids. The CDR3 spells CASSEGQVKGELFF. CDR3 sequence (DNA): TGTGCCAGCAGTGAAGGACAGGTCAAGGGGGAGCTGTTTTTT.

This chain connects TRBV4-1 to TRBJ1-3, with D uncertain. This CDR3 is built from 16 residues. Trimming shortened V by 4 bases and J by 1 base, and 14 bases separated the two germline ends. Germline values: CDR1 MGHRA, CDR2 YSYEKL. CDR3: CASSPDEAWSGNTIYF. The CDR3 coding sequence is TGCGCCAGCAGCCCCGATGAGGCTTGGTCTGGAAACACCATATATTTT.

The chain carries TRBV4-1 and TRBJ1-3; unclear D gene. The CDR3 spans 15 residues. V was cut by 7 bases and J by 0 bases, with 13 bases left in between. Germline V gene data show CDR1 as MGHRA and CDR2 as YSYEKL. The CDR3 spells CASTTTEFSGNTIYF. The CDR3 region has the DNA TGCGCCAGCACCACAACGGAGTTCTCTGGAAACACCATATATTTT.

This chain joins TRBV5-1 and TRBJ1-2, with TRBD1 as a possible D gene (6 bases). The ends were cut back, 3 bases at V and 4 bases at J, with 16 bases in the middle. Germline loops: CDR1 SGHRS, CDR2 YFSETQ. The CDR3 extends over 15 amino acids. The CDR3 loop reads CASSSRTAHPYGYTF. CDR3 DNA sequence: TGCGCCAGCAGCTCCCGGACAGCGCATCCCTATGGCTACACCTTC.

The chain couples TRBV11-2 to TRBJ2-5; 8 bases match TRBD2. V was clipped by 4 bases and J by 7 bases; unmatched bases: 8. Germline assignment: CDR1 SGHAT and CDR2 FQNNGV. CDR3 length equals 14 residues. CDR3 in amino acids: CASSSGRGVSTQYF. CDR3 nucleotide sequence: TGTGCCAGCAGCTCCGGGAGGGGGGTTTCGACCCAGTACTTC.